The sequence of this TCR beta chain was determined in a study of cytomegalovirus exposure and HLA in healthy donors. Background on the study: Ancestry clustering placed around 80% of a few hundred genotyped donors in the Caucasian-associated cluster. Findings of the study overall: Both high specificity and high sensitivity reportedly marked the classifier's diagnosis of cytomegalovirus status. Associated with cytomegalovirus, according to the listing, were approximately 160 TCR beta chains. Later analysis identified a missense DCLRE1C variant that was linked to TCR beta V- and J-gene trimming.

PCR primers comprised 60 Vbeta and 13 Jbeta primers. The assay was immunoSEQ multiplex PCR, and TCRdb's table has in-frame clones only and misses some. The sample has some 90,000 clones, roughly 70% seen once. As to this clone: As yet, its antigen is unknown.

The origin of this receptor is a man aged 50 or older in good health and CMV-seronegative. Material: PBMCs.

CDR3 sequence (DNA): TGTGCCAGCAGTCCCGACAGGGTAGGCGGCTACACCTTC. This codes for CASSPDRVGGYTF. J is TRBJ1-2 and V is TRBV6-6; 7 nucleotides match TRBD1. The length of the CDR3 is 13 residues. CDR1 is MNHNY, CDR2 SVGAGI, per germline (reference sequence). V lost 5 bases and J lost 8; bases outside the gene matches: 8.